This T cell receptor beta chain came from a study of T cell repertoires in cytomegalovirus infection (dated by TCRdb to between 2017 and 2020). For the wider study: Because public TCR beta signatures pointed to carriage of CMV infection together with the matching HLA type, the HLA type of each donor mattered for the analysis.

Overall study results and their limits: In both this cohort and an independent cohort of 300 to 450 donors, the cumulative frequency of public TCR beta family members distinguished carriers of CMV infection plus the relevant HLA type. The ex vivo response was dominated by HLA-C-restricted CMV-specific TCR beta clonotypes, and the single most frequent clonotype in two of eight donors was supplied by these HLA-C-restricted clonotypes.

Instrument used: Illumina HiSeq 1500. TCRdb's own reprocessing of the public reads used fastp at Q25 and MiXCR and kept productive beta chains. Every distinct CDR3 protein forms one entry, paired with its most common genes and DNA. In this sample the table shows fewer than 400,000 distinct CDR3 sequences, approximately 18% of which occur a single time. Of the sample, approximately 8% falls within the top ten clones. Comment on this clonotype: Its antigen target is currently unknown. Nothing much larger sits one base from this clone, and base qualities are not available.

Reading from cysteine to phenylalanine, the CDR3 counts 13 amino acids. Here the CDR3 DNA is all that survives: 39 bases in frame from base 1. CDR1 is given as SNHLY and CDR2 as FYNNEI, both from the germline V gene. At the junction V is shortened by 5 bases and J by 3 bases, with 8 bases in between. Sequencing input: PBMCs. The receptor was derived from a human donor in good health (CMV status not recorded). Some clones in this sample may be carry-over from other donors' samples. In this chain, TRBV2 is recombined with TRBJ1-5; no D gene call is confident. The DNA is TGTGCCAGCAGTCAGGAAAACAATCAGCCCCAGCATTTT. Its product reads: CASSQENNQPQHF.